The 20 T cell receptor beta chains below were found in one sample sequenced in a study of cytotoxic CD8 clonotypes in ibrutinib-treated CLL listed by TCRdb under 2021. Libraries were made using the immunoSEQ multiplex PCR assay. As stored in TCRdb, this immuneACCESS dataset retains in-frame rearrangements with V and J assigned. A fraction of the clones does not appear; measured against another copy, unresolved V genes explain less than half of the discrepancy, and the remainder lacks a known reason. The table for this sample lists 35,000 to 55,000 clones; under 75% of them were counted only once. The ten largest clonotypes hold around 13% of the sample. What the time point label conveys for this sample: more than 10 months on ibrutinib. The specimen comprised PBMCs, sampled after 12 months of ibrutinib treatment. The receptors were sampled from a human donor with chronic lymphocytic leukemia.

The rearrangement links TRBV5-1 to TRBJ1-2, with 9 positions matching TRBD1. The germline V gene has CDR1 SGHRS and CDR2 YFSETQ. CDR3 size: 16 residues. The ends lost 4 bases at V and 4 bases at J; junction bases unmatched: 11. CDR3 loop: CASSPRLDRGGYGYTF. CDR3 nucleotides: TGCGCCAGCAGCCCACGCTTGGACAGGGGTGGCTATGGCTACACCTTC.

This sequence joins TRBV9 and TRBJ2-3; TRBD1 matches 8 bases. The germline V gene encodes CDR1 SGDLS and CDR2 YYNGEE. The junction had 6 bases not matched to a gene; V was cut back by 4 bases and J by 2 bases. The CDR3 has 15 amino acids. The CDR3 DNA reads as TGTGCCAGCAGCAAAAACAGGGGGAACACAGATACGCAGTATTTT. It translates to CASSKNRGNTDTQYF.

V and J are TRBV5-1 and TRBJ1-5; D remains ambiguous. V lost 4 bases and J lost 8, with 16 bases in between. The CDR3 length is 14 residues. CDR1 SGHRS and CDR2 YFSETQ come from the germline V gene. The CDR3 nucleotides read TGCGCCAGCAGCCCCGCCGGAGGTTATGAGCCCCAGCATTTT. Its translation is CASSPAGGYEPQHF.

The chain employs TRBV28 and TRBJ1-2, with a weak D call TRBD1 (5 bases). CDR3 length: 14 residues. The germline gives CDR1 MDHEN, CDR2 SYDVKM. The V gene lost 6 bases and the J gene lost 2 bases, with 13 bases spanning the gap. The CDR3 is CASSLSGTNYGYTF. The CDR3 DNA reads TGTGCCAGCAGCCTCTCCGGGACGAACTATGGCTACACCTTC.

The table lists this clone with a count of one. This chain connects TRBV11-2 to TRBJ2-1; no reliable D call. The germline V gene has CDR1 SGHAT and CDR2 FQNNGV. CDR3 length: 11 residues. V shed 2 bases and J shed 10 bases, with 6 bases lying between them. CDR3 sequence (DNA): TGTGCCAGCAGCTTATTAGGAGAGCAGTTCTTC. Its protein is CASSLLGEQFF.

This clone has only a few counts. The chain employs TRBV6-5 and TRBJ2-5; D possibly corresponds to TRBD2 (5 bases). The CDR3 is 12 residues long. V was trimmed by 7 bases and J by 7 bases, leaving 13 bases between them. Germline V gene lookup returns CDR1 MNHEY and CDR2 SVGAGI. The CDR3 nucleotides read TGTGCCAGCACCCATAGCGTCGGGACCCAGTACTTC. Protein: CASTHSVGTQYF.

CDR3 residues: CASSFGLAVSNEQFF. The CDR3 DNA reads as TGCGCCAGCAGCTTCGGACTAGCGGTCTCCAATGAGCAGTTCTTC. The V gene is TRBV5-1, the J gene TRBJ2-1; TRBD2 agrees at 10 bases. Germline loops: CDR1 SGHRS, CDR2 YFSETQ. J was trimmed by 6 bases and V by 2 bases; bases with no gene match: 5. CDR3 length equals 15 residues.

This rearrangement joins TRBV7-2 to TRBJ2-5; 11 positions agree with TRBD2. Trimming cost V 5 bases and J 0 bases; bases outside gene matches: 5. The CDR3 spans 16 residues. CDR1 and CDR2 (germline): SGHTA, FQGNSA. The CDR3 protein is CASSPLAGGYQETQYF. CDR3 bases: TGTGCCAGCAGCCCCCTAGCGGGGGGATACCAAGAGACCCAGTACTTC.

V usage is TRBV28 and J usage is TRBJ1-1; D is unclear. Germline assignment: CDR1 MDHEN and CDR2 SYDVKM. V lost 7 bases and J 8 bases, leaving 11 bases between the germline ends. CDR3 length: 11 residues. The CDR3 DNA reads TGTGCCAGCATCCTCGCGGGAGAAGCTTTCTTT. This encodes CASILAGEAFF.

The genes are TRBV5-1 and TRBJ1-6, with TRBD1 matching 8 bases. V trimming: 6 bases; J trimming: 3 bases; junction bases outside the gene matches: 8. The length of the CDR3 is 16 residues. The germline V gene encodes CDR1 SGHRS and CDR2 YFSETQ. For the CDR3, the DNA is TGCGCCAGCACTACGACGACAGGGGTCTATAATTCACCCCTCCACTTT. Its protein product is CASTTTTGVYNSPLHF.

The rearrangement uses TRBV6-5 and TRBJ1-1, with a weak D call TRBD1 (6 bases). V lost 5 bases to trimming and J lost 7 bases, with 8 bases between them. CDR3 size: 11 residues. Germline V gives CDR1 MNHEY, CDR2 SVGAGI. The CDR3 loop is CASSTGFEAFF. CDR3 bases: TGTGCCAGCAGTACAGGGTTTGAAGCTTTCTTT.

The CDR3 reads CAWSVTDDQPQHF. The CDR3 coding sequence is TGTGCCTGGAGTGTAACGGACGATCAGCCCCAGCATTTT. The chain joins TRBV30 to TRBJ1-5, with unresolved D. The CDR3 sequence is 13 residues long. Looked up from germline, CDR1 is GTSNPN and CDR2 is SVGIG (reference sequence). The V and J ends lost 0 bases and 5 bases respectively, with 8 bases between them.

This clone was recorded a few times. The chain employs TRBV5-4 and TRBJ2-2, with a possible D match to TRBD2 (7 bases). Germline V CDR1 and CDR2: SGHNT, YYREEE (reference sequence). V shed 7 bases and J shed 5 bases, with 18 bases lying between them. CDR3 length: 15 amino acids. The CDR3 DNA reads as TGTGCCAGCGCCGCGGGCGGGGGCAGAACCGGGGAGCTGTTTTTT. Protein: CASAAGGGRTGELFF.

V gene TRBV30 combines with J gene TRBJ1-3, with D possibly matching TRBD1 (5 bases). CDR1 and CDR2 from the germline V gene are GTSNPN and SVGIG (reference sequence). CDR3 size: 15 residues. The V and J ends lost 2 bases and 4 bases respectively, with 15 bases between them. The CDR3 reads CAWSTGLLNGNTIYF. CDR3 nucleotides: TGTGCCTGGAGTACGGGACTACTGAACGGAAACACCATATATTTT.

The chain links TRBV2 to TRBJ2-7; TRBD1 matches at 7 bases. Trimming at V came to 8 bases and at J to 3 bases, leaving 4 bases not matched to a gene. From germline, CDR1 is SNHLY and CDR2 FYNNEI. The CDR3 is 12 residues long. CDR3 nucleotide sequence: TGTGCCAGCGGGACAGCGATCTACGAGCAGTACTTC. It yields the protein CASGTAIYEQYF.

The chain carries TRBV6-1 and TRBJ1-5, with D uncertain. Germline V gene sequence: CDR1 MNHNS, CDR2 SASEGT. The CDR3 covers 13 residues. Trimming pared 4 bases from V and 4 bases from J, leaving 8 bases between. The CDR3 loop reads CASSAERNQPQHF. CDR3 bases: TGTGCCAGCAGTGCCGAAAGGAATCAGCCCCAGCATTTT.

The CDR3, as DNA: TGTGCCAGCAGCCAGGGCCGGGACACGGGAGGCTACACCTTC. Protein sequence: CASSQGRDTGGYTF. The chain recombines TRBV7-2 with TRBJ1-2, with a weak D call TRBD1 (6 bases). V lost 5 bases and J lost 8, with 18 bases in between. Germline CDR1 and CDR2: SGHTA and FQGNSA. The length of the CDR3 is 14 residues.

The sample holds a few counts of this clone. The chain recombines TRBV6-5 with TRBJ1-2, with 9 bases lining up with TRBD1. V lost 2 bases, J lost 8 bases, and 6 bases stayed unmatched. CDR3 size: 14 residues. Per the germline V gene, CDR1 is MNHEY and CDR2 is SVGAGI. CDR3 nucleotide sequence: TGTGCCAGCAGTTACCCCCCGACAGGGGGAGGCTACACCTTC. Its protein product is CASSYPPTGGGYTF.

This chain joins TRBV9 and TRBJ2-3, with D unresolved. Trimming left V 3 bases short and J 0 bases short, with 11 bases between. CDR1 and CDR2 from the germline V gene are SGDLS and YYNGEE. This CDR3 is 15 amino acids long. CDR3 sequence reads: CASSATATSTDTQYF. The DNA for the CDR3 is TGTGCCAGCAGCGCTACAGCTACTAGCACAGATACGCAGTATTTT.

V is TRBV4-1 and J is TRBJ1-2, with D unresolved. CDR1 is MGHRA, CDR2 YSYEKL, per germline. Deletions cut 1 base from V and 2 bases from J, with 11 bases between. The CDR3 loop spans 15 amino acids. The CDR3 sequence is CASSQARRTNYGYTF. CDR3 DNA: TGCGCCAGCAGCCAAGCTAGGAGAACCAACTATGGCTACACCTTC.